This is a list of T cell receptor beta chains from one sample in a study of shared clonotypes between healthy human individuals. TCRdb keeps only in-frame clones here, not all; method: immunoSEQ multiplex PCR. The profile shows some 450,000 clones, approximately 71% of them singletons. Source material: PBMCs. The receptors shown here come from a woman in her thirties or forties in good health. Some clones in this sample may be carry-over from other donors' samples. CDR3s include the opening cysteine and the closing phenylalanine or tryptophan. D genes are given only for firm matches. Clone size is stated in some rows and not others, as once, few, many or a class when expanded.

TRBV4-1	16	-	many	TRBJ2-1	TGCGCCAGCAGCCAAGTGAACCTAGTCTCCTACAATGAGCAGTTCTTC	CASSQVNLVSYNEQFF
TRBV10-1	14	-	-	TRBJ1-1	TGCGCCAGCAGTGACTTAGGGAGATCAGGTGAAGCTTTCTTT	CASSDLGRSGEAFF
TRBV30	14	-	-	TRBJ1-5	TGTGCCTGGAGCTCCGGGACAAGGGATCAGCCCCAGCATTTT	CAWSSGTRDQPQHF
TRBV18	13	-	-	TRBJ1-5	TGTGCCAGCTCACCAAACGGCAATCAGCCCCAGCATTTT	CASSPNGNQPQHF
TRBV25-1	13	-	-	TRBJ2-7	TGTGCCAGCAGTGAATTCGGAGCTGGCGAGCAGTACTTC	CASSEFGAGEQYF
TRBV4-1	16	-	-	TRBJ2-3	TGCGCCAGCAGCCAAGATGACAGGACTAGCACAGATACGCAGTATTTT	CASSQDDRTSTDTQYF
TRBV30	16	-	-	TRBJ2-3	TGTGCCTGGAGTGTTCCCCTAACCGGCGGCACAGATACGCAGTATTTT	CAWSVPLTGGTDTQYF
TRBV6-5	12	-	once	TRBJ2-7	TGTGCCAGCAGTTACTGGGGGGCCGAGCAGTACTTC	CASSYWGAEQYF
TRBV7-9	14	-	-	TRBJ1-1	TGTGCCAGCAGCTTACTCAGGGTGAACACTGAAGCTTTCTTT	CASSLLRVNTEAFF
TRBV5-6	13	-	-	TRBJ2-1	TGTGCCAGCAGCTTGTTCAGAAACAATGAGCAGTTCTTC	CASSLFRNNEQFF
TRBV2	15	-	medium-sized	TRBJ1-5	TGTGCCAGCAGTGAAGGGGGATTTAGCAATCAGCCCCAGCATTTT	CASSEGGFSNQPQHF
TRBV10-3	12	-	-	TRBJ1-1	TGTGCCATCAGTGATTTTGGCACTGAAGCTTTCTTT	CAISDFGTEAFF
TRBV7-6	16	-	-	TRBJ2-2	TGTGCCAGCAGCTTTTCTAGCGTCCCCTCCACCGGGGAGCTGTTTTTT	CASSFSSVPSTGELFF
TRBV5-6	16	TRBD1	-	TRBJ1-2	TGTGCCAGCAGCTTGGAGGGACAGCCCTCGAACTATGGCTACACCTTC	CASSLEGQPSNYGYTF
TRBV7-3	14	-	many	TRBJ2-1	TGTGCCAGCAGCTTAGCCAGGACGGACAATGAGCAGTTCTTC	CASSLARTDNEQFF
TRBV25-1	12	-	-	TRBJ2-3	TGTGCCAGCAGTGAAAACGGAGATACGCAGTATTTT	CASSENGDTQYF
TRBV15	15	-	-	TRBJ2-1	TGTGCCACCAGCAGTGATAGCAGCTCCTACAATGAGCAGTTCTTC	CATSSDSSSYNEQFF
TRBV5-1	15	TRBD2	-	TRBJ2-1	TGCGCCAGCAGCTTACTAGCGGGAGGGTACAATGAGCAGTTCTTC	CASSLLAGGYNEQFF
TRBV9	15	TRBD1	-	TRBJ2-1	TGTGCCAGCAGCGGAGACAGGGGCTCCTACAATGAGCAGTTCTTC	CASSGDRGSYNEQFF
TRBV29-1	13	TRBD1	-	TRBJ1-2	TGCAGCGTTGAAGAGGGGACAGGGATCGGCTACACCTTC	CSVEEGTGIGYTF
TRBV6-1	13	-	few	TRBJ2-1	TGTGCCAGCAGTCTTGACAGCTACAATGAGCAGTTCTTC	CASSLDSYNEQFF
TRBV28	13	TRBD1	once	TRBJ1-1	TGTGCCAGCAGGACGACAGGGCGCACTGAAGCTTTCTTT	CASRTTGRTEAFF
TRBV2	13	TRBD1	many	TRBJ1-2	TGTGCCAGCGCGGGACAGGGGAACTATGGCTACACCTTC	CASAGQGNYGYTF
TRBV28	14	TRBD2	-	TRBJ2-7	TGTGCCAGCAGTTTCCCCGGGAGGGGCTACGAGCAGTACTTC	CASSFPGRGYEQYF
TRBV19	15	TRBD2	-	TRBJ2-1	TGTGCCAGTACCTGGGACTACCCGGGAGCAAATGAGCAGTTCTTC	CASTWDYPGANEQFF